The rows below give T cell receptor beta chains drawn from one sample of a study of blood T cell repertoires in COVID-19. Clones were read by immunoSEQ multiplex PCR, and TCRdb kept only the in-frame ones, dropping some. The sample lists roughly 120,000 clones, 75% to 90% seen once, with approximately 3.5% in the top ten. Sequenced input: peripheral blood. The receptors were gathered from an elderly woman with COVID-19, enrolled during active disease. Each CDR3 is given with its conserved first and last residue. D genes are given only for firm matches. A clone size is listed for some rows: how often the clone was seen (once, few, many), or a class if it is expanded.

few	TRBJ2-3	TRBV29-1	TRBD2	TGCAGGGGTCTGGGCGGGAGGGCCGTAGATACGCAGTATTTT	CRGLGGRAVDTQYF
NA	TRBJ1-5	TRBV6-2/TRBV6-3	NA	TGTGCCAGCAGTTCCAGGGGACTAGTAAATCAGCCCCAGCATTTT	CASSSRGLVNQPQHF
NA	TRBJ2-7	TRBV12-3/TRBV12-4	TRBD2	TGTGCCAGCAGTTTACGGCGGGAGGGTGCCCAGTACTTC	CASSLRREGAQYF
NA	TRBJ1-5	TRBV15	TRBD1	TGTGCCACGAACAGGGGCGTCAATCAGCCCCAGCATTTT	CATNRGVNQPQHF
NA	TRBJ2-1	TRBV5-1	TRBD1	TGCGCCAGCAGCTTGGGGCCGGGACAGGGGACGAATGAGCAGTTCTTC	CASSLGPGQGTNEQFF
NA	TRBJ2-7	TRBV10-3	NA	TGTGCCATCAGGGGGGGAACCTACGAGCAGTACTTC	CAIRGGTYEQYF
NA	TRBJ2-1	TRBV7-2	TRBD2	TGTGCCAGCAGCTTGGAAACTAGCGGGAGGGTCAGCTCCTACAATGAGCAGTTCTTC	CASSLETSGRVSSYNEQFF
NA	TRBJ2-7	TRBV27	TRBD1	TGTGCCAGCAGTCAGGGACAGAGGATCGGCGAGCAGTACTTC	CASSQGQRIGEQYF
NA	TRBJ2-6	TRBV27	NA	TGTGCCAGCAGTCCCGACAGGGGGGCCAACGTCCTGACTTTC	CASSPDRGANVLTF
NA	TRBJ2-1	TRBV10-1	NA	TGCGCCAGCAGTGATGGCAGGGGAGAGGAGCAGTTCTTC	CASSDGRGEEQFF
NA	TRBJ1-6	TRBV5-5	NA	TGTGCCAGCAGCTCGGAACAGGGTTTGAGTTCACCCCTCCACTTT	CASSSEQGLSSPLHF
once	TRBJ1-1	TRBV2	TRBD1	TGTGCCAGCAGCCCCGGGACAGTAACTGAAGCTTTCTTT	CASSPGTVTEAFF
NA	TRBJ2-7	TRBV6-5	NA	TGTGCCAGCAGTTTCTCGAGGGCAAGGGCCTACGAGCAGTACTTC	CASSFSRARAYEQYF
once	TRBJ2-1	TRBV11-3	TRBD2	TGTGCCAGCAGCTTGGGGGGGAGCTCCTACAATGAGCAGTTCTTC	CASSLGGSSYNEQFF
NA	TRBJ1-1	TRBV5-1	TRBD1	TGCGCCAGCAGCTGGGGGACAGGGGGAGTCGGCACTGAAGCTTTCTTT	CASSWGTGGVGTEAFF
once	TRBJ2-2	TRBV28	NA	TGTGCCAGCAGTTTAGTAAACACCGGGGAGCTGTTTTTT	CASSLVNTGELFF
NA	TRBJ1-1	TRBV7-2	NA	TGTGCCAGCAGCTTAGCGTGGCAGGGGTCGGTTATGAACACTGAAGCTTTCTTT	CASSLAWQGSVMNTEAFF
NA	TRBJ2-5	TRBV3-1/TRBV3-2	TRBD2	TGTGCCAGCTTAAAAAGCCGGACTAGCGGCGAGACCCAGTACTTC	CASLKSRTSGETQYF
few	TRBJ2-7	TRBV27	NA	TGTGCCAGCAGTTTTGAGGGTTCTAGGGAGCAGTACTTC	CASSFEGSREQYF
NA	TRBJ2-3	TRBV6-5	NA	TGTGCCAGCAGAATTGGACAGCTCACAGATACGCAGTATTTT	CASRIGQLTDTQYF
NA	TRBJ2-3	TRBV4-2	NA	TGTGCCAGCAGCCCTCAGAGGGTGGGTTCCCACACAGATACGCAGTATTTT	CASSPQRVGSHTDTQYF
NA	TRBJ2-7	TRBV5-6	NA	TGTGCCAGCAGCTTGGCGAGACAGTACGAGCAGTACTTC	CASSLARQYEQYF
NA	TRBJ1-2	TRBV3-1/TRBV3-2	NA	TGTGCCAGCAGCCAAGTACCAGGGAACTATGGCTACACCTTC	CASSQVPGNYGYTF
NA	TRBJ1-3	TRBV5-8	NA	TGTGCCAGCAGCTTGGGACAGCGCGTCTCTGGAAACACCATATATTTT	CASSLGQRVSGNTIYF
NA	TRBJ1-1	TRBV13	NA	TGTGCCAGCAGCTTAGCCCGGAACACTGAAGCTTTCTTT	CASSLARNTEAFF
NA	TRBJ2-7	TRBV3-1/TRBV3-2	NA	TGTGCCAGCAGCCAAGATGCCCACAGGGTGGGGGCTTTGGAGCAGTACTTC	CASSQDAHRVGALEQYF
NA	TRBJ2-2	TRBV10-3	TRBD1	TGTGCCACTCACACAGGGGAAACGAACACCGGGGAGCTGTTTTTT	CATHTGETNTGELFF
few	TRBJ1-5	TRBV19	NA	TGTGCCAGTAGTCTCGAGTTAAATCAGCCCCAGCATTTT	CASSLELNQPQHF
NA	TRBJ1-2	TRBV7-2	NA	TGTGCCAGCAGCTTAGGGAGGGAGGGAGGCTACACCTTC	CASSLGREGGYTF
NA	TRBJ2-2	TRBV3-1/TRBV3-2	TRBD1	TGTGCCAGCAGCCTTCGGGACAGGGAGAACACCGGGGAGCTGTTTTTT	CASSLRDRENTGELFF
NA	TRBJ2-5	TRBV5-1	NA	TGCGCCAGCAGCTTGGAAGGCGTGCGGGGCGGAGGGGAGACCCAGTACTTC	CASSLEGVRGGGETQYF
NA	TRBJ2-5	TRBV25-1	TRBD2	TGTGCCAGCAGTGAACTTGGCGGGAGATCTACAGAGACCCAGTACTTC	CASSELGGRSTETQYF
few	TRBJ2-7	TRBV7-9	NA	TGTGCCAGCAGCTGGAGGACAGCCTACGAGCAGTACTTC	CASSWRTAYEQYF